Presented here are 32 T cell receptor beta chains from one specimen sequenced in a study of beta chain features in type 1 diabetes. Expressed TCRB transcripts got sequenced, as all isolated RNA was reverse transcribed. Some clones are missing from TCRdb's copy, which holds only in-frame ones; the method was immunoSEQ multiplex PCR. Here the sample spans almost 350,000 clones, less than 20% being singletons. The sequenced sample was naive CD4+ T cells from blood. The source of these receptors is a woman between 18 and 29 years old in good health.

This chain links TRBV18 with TRBJ1-1, with D hard to call. The CDR3 runs to 13 residues. The germline gives CDR1 KGHSH, CDR2 LQKENI. V lost 8 bases and J lost 0, with 10 bases in between. CDR3 region: CASTYDMNTEAFF. In nucleotides, the CDR3 is TGTGCCAGCACCTATGACATGAACACTGAAGCTTTCTTT.

This clone appeared a few times. The chain combines TRBV29-1 with TRBJ1-1; perhaps TRBD1 as D (5 bases). CDR1 is SQVTM, CDR2 ANQGSEA, per germline. This CDR3 has 11 residues. V gave up 5 bases and J gave up 10 bases, with 14 bases separating them. The CDR3 loop reads CSVWTLGVAFF. The CDR3, as DNA: TGCAGCGTTTGGACCCTAGGGGTAGCTTTCTTT. Drawing the rest from reference TRBV29-1 and TRBJ1-1, the complete variable domain is SAVISQKPSRDICQRGTSLTIQCQVDSQVTMMFWYRQQPGQSLTLIATANQGSEATYESGFVIDKFPISRPNLTFSTLTVSNMSPEDSSIYLCSVWTLGVAFFGQGTRLTVV.

This clone came up a few times. The J gene is TRBJ1-2, the V gene TRBV2; possibly TRBD1 for D (6 bases). V gave up 4 bases and J gave up 6 bases, with 15 bases separating them. Per the germline V gene, CDR1 is SNHLY and CDR2 is FYNNEI. The CDR3 has 14 amino acids. This CDR3 reads CASSVNRVDHGYTF. The CDR3, as DNA: TGTGCCAGCAGTGTCAACAGGGTAGATCATGGCTACACCTTC.

The chain has TRBV5-1 and TRBJ2-1, with 8 bases lining up with TRBD1. The germline gives CDR1 SGHRS, CDR2 YFSETQ. This CDR3 region has 14 residues. The trim removed 0 bases at V and 8 bases at J, leaving 4 bases unmatched. The CDR3 loop is CASSLGDRRDEQFF. CDR3 bases: TGCGCCAGCAGCTTGGGGGACAGGCGGGATGAGCAGTTCTTC.

This clone was observed a few times. The chain carries TRBV29-1 and TRBJ2-1; TRBD2 matches at 10 bases. The germline V gene has CDR1 SQVTM and CDR2 ANQGSEA. This CDR3 comprises 14 residues. The ends lost 6 bases at V and 5 bases at J; junction bases unmatched: 7. CDR3 DNA: TGCAGCGTAAAGAGGCTAGCGGGAGACAATGAGCAGTTCTTC. Translating it yields CSVKRLAGDNEQFF.

The chain carries TRBV29-1 and TRBJ1-6, with D possibly TRBD1 on 5 matching bases. The CDR3 is made up of 15 amino acids. Germline V gene data show CDR1 as SQVTM and CDR2 as ANQGSEA. The V end was cut by 4 bases, the J end by 6 bases, with 16 bases between. CDR3 sequence reads: CSVAPGGVSNSPLHF. In DNA, the CDR3 is TGCAGCGTTGCTCCGGGGGGAGTGAGTAATTCACCCCTCCACTTT.

This clone was found a few times. This sequence joins TRBV5-6 and TRBJ1-5; no firm D call. The CDR3 runs 13 residues. V was clipped by 0 bases and J by 4 bases, with 5 bases between them. CDR1 SGHDT and CDR2 YYEEEE come from the germline V gene. CDR3 nucleotides: TGTGCCAGCAGCTTGGGACTTAATCAGCCCCAGCATTTT. This gives the protein CASSLGLNQPQHF.

The V and J genes are TRBV6-6 and TRBJ2-1; D gene unclear. CDR3 length: 13 amino acids. CDR1 MNHNY and CDR2 SVGAGI come from the germline V gene (reference sequence). Trimming pared 0 bases from V and 9 bases from J, leaving 9 bases between. CDR3 in amino acids: CASSYSLEIEQFF. The CDR3 DNA reads TGTGCCAGCAGTTACTCGCTGGAGATTGAGCAGTTCTTC.

The chain is built from TRBV4-1 and TRBJ2-1; D not certain. This CDR3 comprises 12 residues. Germline-derived CDR1 and CDR2 are MGHRA and YSYEKL. V was trimmed by 2 bases and J by 3 bases, leaving 2 bases between them. This chain's CDR3 is CASSQLYNEQFF. DNA of the CDR3: TGCGCCAGCAGCCAACTCTACAATGAGCAGTTCTTC.

This clone has more than one count but fewer than ten. The chain employs TRBV5-1 and TRBJ2-7; TRBD1 agrees at 10 bases. Germline V gene data show CDR1 as SGHRS and CDR2 as YFSETQ. CDR3 size: 14 residues. V dropped 8 bases and J dropped 1; count of bases not matched to a gene: 6. This chain's CDR3 is CARHRDRGSYEQYF. The CDR3 coding sequence is TGCGCCAGACACCGGGACAGGGGATCCTACGAGCAGTACTTC.

V is TRBV6-1 and J is TRBJ2-6; D might be TRBD2 (6 bases). The germline V gene encodes CDR1 MNHNS and CDR2 SASEGT. The CDR3 length is 16 residues. The ends were cut back, 3 bases at V and 5 bases at J, with 14 bases in the middle. The CDR3 sequence is CASSDLATLWANVLTF. CDR3 DNA: TGTGCCAGCAGTGATCTAGCGACACTCTGGGCCAACGTCCTGACTTTC.

This clone was observed a few times. The chain joins TRBV5-1 to TRBJ2-3; 9 bases match TRBD1. The ends lost 4 bases at V and 3 bases at J; junction bases unmatched: 3. CDR1 is SGHRS, CDR2 YFSETQ, per germline. The CDR3 is 14 residues long. CDR3 protein: CASSVDRGTDTQYF. The CDR3 DNA is TGCGCCAGCAGCGTGGACAGGGGAACAGATACGCAGTATTTT.

CDR3 bases: TGTGCCAGCAGCTCCCCCCGCATAACTAGCACAGATACGCAGTATTTT. Translating it yields CASSSPRITSTDTQYF. This chain uses TRBV7-9 with TRBJ2-3; no clear D gene. The CDR3 is 16 residues long. V was cut by 4 bases and J by 0 bases, with 14 bases left in between. The V gene's germline CDR1 is SEHNR and CDR2 FQNEAQ (reference sequence).

The J gene is TRBJ2-3, the V gene TRBV28; D possibly corresponds to TRBD1 (6 bases). V dropped 2 bases and J dropped 5 bases, with 8 bases sitting between them. This CDR3 spans 13 amino acids. From germline, CDR1 is MDHEN and CDR2 SYDVKM. As DNA, the CDR3 is TGTGCCAGCAGTTTACCAGGGGAAGATACGCAGTATTTT. Its translation: CASSLPGEDTQYF.

This clone was picked up a small number of times. This chain uses TRBV5-1 with TRBJ1-5; a possible D gene is TRBD1 (5 bases). The length of the CDR3 is 14 residues. Germline CDR1 and CDR2: SGHRS and YFSETQ. Trimming cost V 0 bases and J 6 bases, with 10 bases left between them. CDR3 DNA: TGCGCCAGCAGCTTGGGGGGGGGAGGTCAGCCCCAGCATTTT. It is translated as CASSLGGGGQPQHF.

This clone was detected only a few times. This chain connects TRBV4-1 to TRBJ1-6; no definite D call. Germline V gives CDR1 MGHRA, CDR2 YSYEKL. The CDR3 is made up of 17 amino acids. V was pared by 4 bases and J by 0 bases, with 13 bases between. DNA of the CDR3: TGCGCCAGCAGCCGAGGAATACCTTACTCCTATAATTCACCCCTCCACTTT. Protein product: CASSRGIPYSYNSPLHF.

The V call is TRBV11-2, the J call TRBJ2-1; 9 nucleotides match TRBD2. V trimming: 6 bases; J trimming: 7 bases; junction bases outside the gene matches: 10. CDR3 length: 15 amino acids. Germline V gene sequence: CDR1 SGHAT, CDR2 FQNNGV. The CDR3 reads CASSLDLAGFNEQFF. CDR3 in DNA: TGTGCCAGCAGTCTGGACCTAGCGGGATTTAATGAGCAGTTCTTC.

J is TRBJ1-5 and V is TRBV11-3; D not resolved. Trimming shortened V by 0 bases and J by 5 bases, and 14 bases separated the two germline ends. The CDR3 runs to 16 residues. Germline values: CDR1 SGHNT, CDR2 YENEEA. This CDR3 reads CASSLEEVPWDQPQHF. The CDR3, as DNA: TGTGCCAGCAGCTTAGAGGAGGTCCCCTGGGATCAGCCCCAGCATTTT.

The CDR3 DNA reads as TGTGCCAGCGGGGGGGAATCACCCCTCCACTTT. This encodes CASGGESPLHF. The rearrangement uses TRBV6-1 and TRBJ1-6, with D possibly matching TRBD1 (5 bases). Trimming removed 8 bases from V and 10 bases from J, with 9 bases in between. Germline CDR1 reads MNHNS; CDR2 reads SASEGT. This CDR3 contains 11 residues.

The chain joins TRBV9 to TRBJ2-2; maybe TRBD2 (5 bases). Germline V gene sequence: CDR1 SGDLS, CDR2 YYNGEE. CDR3 length: 15 residues. Trimming took off 0 bases at V and 3 bases at J, with 9 bases between the two ends. CDR3 region: CASSVESGHTGELFF. CDR3 sequence (DNA): TGTGCCAGCAGCGTAGAAAGCGGCCACACCGGGGAGCTGTTTTTT.

This clone showed up just a few times. The genes are TRBV4-3 and TRBJ2-5, with D perhaps matching TRBD2 (5 bases). The V gene's germline CDR1 is LGHNA and CDR2 YSLEER. The CDR3 has 16 amino acids. Deletions cut 0 bases from V and 4 bases from J, with 15 bases between. CDR3 DNA sequence: TGCGCCAGCAGCCAAGAAGGCCGGGGAAGCGGAGAGACCCAGTACTTC. It yields the protein CASSQEGRGSGETQYF.

This sequence joins TRBV6-6 and TRBJ1-5, with 8 bases identical to TRBD1. Germline V gene data show CDR1 as MNHNY and CDR2 as SVGAGI (reference sequence). V shed 4 bases, J shed 3 bases, and the junction held 8 bases outside the gene matches. The CDR3 loop spans 16 amino acids. The CDR3 is CASSSDGQGHNQPQHF. Written as DNA, the CDR3 is TGTGCCAGCAGTTCTGATGGACAGGGCCACAATCAGCCCCAGCATTTT.

J is TRBJ1-2 and V is TRBV5-4; 7 nucleotides agree with TRBD1. CDR1 and CDR2 (germline): SGHNT, YYREEE (reference sequence). The CDR3 spans 15 residues. V was clipped by 4 bases and J by 6 bases; unmatched bases: 12. The CDR3 loop is CASSDGQVLRDGYTF. The CDR3 DNA reads as TGTGCCAGCAGCGACGGACAGGTTTTGAGGGATGGCTACACCTTC.

The table lists this clone with a few counts. The rearrangement joins TRBV19 to TRBJ1-2, with TRBD1 matching 7 bases. The CDR3 spans 15 residues. With V trimmed by 6 bases and J by 4 bases, 11 bases remained unmatched. In germline, CDR1 is LNHDA, CDR2 SQIVND (reference sequence). The CDR3 spells CASSPRDSHLYGYTF. DNA for the CDR3: TGTGCCAGTAGCCCGAGGGACAGTCATCTCTATGGCTACACCTTC.

This clone was seen more than once but under ten times. The chain employs TRBV7-9 and TRBJ1-5; perhaps TRBD1 as D (5 bases). Trimming removed 3 bases at V and 0 bases at J, with 15 bases between. The germline V gene encodes CDR1 SEHNR and CDR2 FQNEAQ (reference sequence). This CDR3 contains 17 residues. The CDR3 nucleotides read TGTGCCAGCAGCTTCTGGCACAGGCGAACTAGCAATCAGCCCCAGCATTTT. Protein sequence: CASSFWHRRTSNQPQHF.

The CDR3 sequence is CASSQGLAGGSTDTQYF. DNA of the CDR3: TGCGCCAGCAGCCAAGGATTAGCGGGAGGGAGCACAGATACGCAGTATTTT. The chain couples TRBV4-1 to TRBJ2-3; 11 bases are shared with TRBD2. The CDR3 has 17 residues. Trimming took 1 base from V and 0 from J; bases not matched to a gene: 3. The germline V gene has CDR1 MGHRA and CDR2 YSYEKL.

This clone was counted only a few times. The CDR3, as DNA: TGTGCCAGCAGCGTAGGAGCCAGCGCCCCGAACACCGGGGAGCTGTTTTTT. It translates to CASSVGASAPNTGELFF. This rearrangement joins TRBV9 to TRBJ2-2; the D is unclear. Germline CDR1 is SGDLS and CDR2 is YYNGEE. CDR3 length: 17 residues. Trimming shortened V by 0 bases and J by 0 bases, and 12 bases separated the two germline ends.

This chain uses TRBV6-5 with TRBJ1-4; 11 nucleotides agree with TRBD1. V lost 5 bases to trimming and J lost 8 bases; unmatched junction nucleotides: 7. Germline V CDR1 and CDR2: MNHEY, SVGAGI. This CDR3 spans 15 amino acids. The CDR3 loop reads CASSRRTGGSEKLFF. The DNA of the CDR3 is TGTGCCAGCAGTCGGCGGACAGGGGGCAGCGAAAAACTGTTTTTT.

V is TRBV15 and J is TRBJ1-1; 7 positions agree with TRBD1. Germline V gene lookup returns CDR1 LNHNV and CDR2 YYDKDF (reference sequence). The CDR3 covers 13 residues. The V segment lost 7 bases and the J segment 5 bases; nucleotides outside the gene matches: 7. The CDR3 region has the DNA TGTGCCACCAACAGGGGCCGGGGGACTGAAGCTTTCTTT. It is translated as CATNRGRGTEAFF.

The V and J genes are TRBV6-5 and TRBJ1-5; 9 nucleotides match TRBD1. The V gene's germline CDR1 is MNHEY and CDR2 SVGAGI. The CDR3 sequence is 15 residues long. The V and J ends lost 2 bases and 6 bases, in that order; junction bases with no gene match: 5. This CDR3 is CASSYSGTGTQPQHF. Written as DNA, the CDR3 is TGTGCCAGCAGTTACAGCGGGACAGGGACTCAGCCCCAGCATTTT.

This clone was detected only a few times. V gene TRBV5-1 combines with J gene TRBJ2-7, with 12 bases lining up with TRBD2. Losses at the gene ends were 3 bases for V and 7 bases for J; bases not matched to a gene: 5. Germline V gives CDR1 SGHRS, CDR2 YFSETQ. CDR3 length equals 14 residues. This CDR3 reads CASSSGLAGQEQYF. For the CDR3, the DNA is TGCGCCAGCAGCTCGGGACTAGCGGGCCAGGAGCAGTACTTC.

The J gene is TRBJ2-3, the V gene TRBV4-3; TRBD2 might be the D (6 bases). This CDR3 spans 16 amino acids. Trimming removed 4 bases from V and 0 bases from J, with 14 bases in between. CDR1 and CDR2 from the germline V gene are LGHNA and YSLEER. The CDR3 region has the DNA TGCGCCAGCAGCCCAGACGGGGGTTACAGCACAGATACGCAGTATTTT. Protein: CASSPDGGYSTDTQYF.